The next 21 T cell receptor beta chains were all read from a single sample in a study of CD8 T cells in Susac syndrome. Reverse transcription used about 0.5 to 1 ug RNA and random hexamers. TCRdb itself ran the immunoSEQ multiplex PCR reads through MiXCR, one entry per CDR3 protein. The sample consists of some 190,000 distinct CDR3 sequences, roughly 95% of them appearing once. The material sequenced was CD4+ T cells from PBMCs. The source of these receptors is a human donor in good health.

The chain couples TRBV30 to TRBJ2-1, with D perhaps matching TRBD2 (6 bases). The germline CDR1 and CDR2 sequences are GTSNPN and SVGIG (reference sequence). CDR3 length: 17 residues. Between the trimmed V and J ends, which lost 3 bases and 5 bases, there was a span of 23 bases. This CDR3 is CAWRPGLSPVLHNEQFF. The DNA for the CDR3 is TGTGCCTGGAGACCGGGACTTTCACCCGTACTTCACAATGAGCAGTTCTTC.

This clonotype appeared once. The rearrangement joins TRBV4-1 to TRBJ1-2; no clear D. Per germline, CDR1 MGHRA and CDR2 YSYEKL. The germline V and J ends were trimmed by 4 bases and 0 bases, with 18 bases remaining between them. The CDR3 extends over 17 amino acids. CDR3: CASSPPVGAQANYGYTF. The DNA for the CDR3 is TGCGCCAGCAGCCCCCCCGTTGGTGCGCAGGCTAACTATGGCTACACCTTC.

The chain is built from TRBV2 and TRBJ1-1; 9 bases are shared with TRBD1. Germline CDR1 and CDR2: SNHLY and FYNNEI. The CDR3 sequence is 12 residues long. With V trimmed by 6 bases and J by 11 bases, 7 bases remained unmatched. The CDR3: CASRTGTGKAFF. The CDR3 DNA follows: TGTGCCAGCAGAACCGGGACAGGGAAGGCTTTCTTT.

This clonotype is a singleton in its sample. This chain uses TRBV10-3 with TRBJ2-3, with D perhaps matching TRBD2 (6 bases). The CDR3 has 13 residues. CDR1 and CDR2 (germline): ENHRY, SYGVKD. Trimming took 7 bases from V and 2 from J, leaving 10 bases between them. DNA for the CDR3: TGTGCCATCACGGGGGAGCCCACAGATACGCAGTATTTT. This gives the protein CAITGEPTDTQYF.

The J gene is TRBJ1-1, the V gene TRBV14, with unresolved D. There are 15 residues in the CDR3. In germline, CDR1 is SGHDN, CDR2 FVKESK. V lost 3 bases to trimming and J lost 1 base, with 12 bases between them. The CDR3 region is CASSQMWRGNTEAFF. CDR3 coding DNA: TGTGCCAGCAGCCAGATGTGGAGAGGGAACACTGAAGCTTTCTTT.

The CDR3 spells CASGGRGQFF. Written as DNA, the CDR3 is TGTGCCAGTGGGGGGAGGGGGCAGTTCTTC. The chain uses TRBV12-3 or TRBV12-4 and TRBJ2-1, with 7 nucleotides matching TRBD2. With 9 bases clipped from V and 12 bases from J, the junction kept 5 bases outside the gene matches. This CDR3 has 10 residues.

The chain carries TRBV6-5 and TRBJ1-6; D is uncertain. The germline V and J ends were trimmed by 2 bases and 10 bases, with 6 bases remaining between them. This CDR3 comprises 12 residues. CDR1 is MNHEY, CDR2 SVGAGI, per germline. CDR3 region: CASSYIPSPLHF. Here the CDR3 DNA reads TGTGCCAGCAGTTACATTCCATCACCCCTCCACTTT.

This sequence joins TRBV12-3 or TRBV12-4 and TRBJ2-7; no firm D call. Trimming stripped 10 bases from V and 2 bases from J, with 3 bases between. This CDR3 has 9 residues. CDR3 region: CATPYEQYF. CDR3 coding DNA: TGTGCCACTCCCTACGAGCAGTACTTC.

The chain links TRBV5-1 to TRBJ2-7, with 9 bases identical to TRBD1. Germline assignment: CDR1 SGHRS and CDR2 YFSETQ. The CDR3 extends over 13 amino acids. The junction had 8 bases not matched to a gene; V was cut back by 7 bases and J by 6 bases. This CDR3 is CASLDRGGGEQYV. CDR3 bases: TGCGCCAGCTTGGACAGGGGAGGAGGCGAGCAGTACGTC.

The V call is TRBV7-2, the J call TRBJ2-4, with TRBD2 matching over 9 bases. V lost 2 bases to trimming and J lost 0 bases; unmatched junction nucleotides: 8. The CDR3 covers 18 residues. CDR1 is SGHTA, CDR2 FQGNSA, per germline. Here the CDR3 reads CASSLRGGASLAKNIQYF. The DNA of the CDR3 is TGTGCCAGCAGCTTACGCGGGGGGGCCTCCTTAGCCAAAAACATTCAGTACTTC. The full variable domain, in which reference TRBV7-2 and TRBJ2-4 provide the parts outside the CDR3, is GAGVSQSPSNKVTEKGKDVELRCDPISGHTALYWYRQSLGQGLEFLIYFQGNSAPDKSGLPSDRFSAERTGGSVSTLTIQRTQQEDSAVYLCASSLRGGASLAKNIQYFGAGTRLSVL.

J is TRBJ2-7 and V is TRBV7-9, with TRBD1 matching over 8 bases. V gave up 2 bases and J gave up 4 bases; unmatched junction bases: 1. The germline V gene has CDR1 SEHNR and CDR2 FQNEAQ (reference sequence). CDR3 length equals 13 residues. The CDR3: CASSLHRGYEQYV. The CDR3 region has the DNA TGTGCCAGCAGCTTACACAGGGGGTACGAGCAGTACGTC.

This clonotype was picked up one time. The V call is TRBV29-1, the J call TRBJ1-4; the D is unclear. The CDR3 consists of 13 residues. V lost 4 bases to trimming and J lost 0 bases, with 6 bases between them. Per germline, CDR1 SQVTM and CDR2 ANQGSEA. CDR3 sequence: CSVGPATNEKLFF. The CDR3 nucleotides are TGCAGCGTTGGACCGGCAACTAATGAAAAACTGTTTTTT. Combining the CDR3 with reference TRBV29-1 and TRBJ1-4 gives the whole variable domain SAVISQKPSRDICQRGTSLTIQCQVDSQVTMMFWYRQQPGQSLTLIATANQGSEATYESGFVIDKFPISRPNLTFSTLTVSNMSPEDSSIYLCSVGPATNEKLFFGSGTQLSVL.

V is TRBV9 and J is TRBJ1-1; D might be TRBD1 (5 bases). The V end lost 0 bases, the J end lost 3 bases, and 9 bases lay between the germline ends. The CDR3 has 14 residues. Per germline, CDR1 SGDLS and CDR2 YYNGEE. Here the CDR3 reads CASSVGGGDTEAFF. CDR3 nucleotides: TGTGCCAGCAGCGTAGGCGGGGGGGACACTGAAGCTTTCTTT.

The genes are TRBV2 and TRBJ2-1; tentatively, D is TRBD1 or TRBD2 (6 bases each). Germline-derived CDR1 and CDR2 are SNHLY and FYNNEI. V was trimmed by 9 bases and J by 7 bases, leaving 16 bases between them. This CDR3 has 13 residues. This chain's CDR3 is CARGGTRSNEQFF. The DNA for the CDR3 is TGTGCCAGGGGCGGGACAAGGTCGAATGAGCAGTTCTTC.

V is TRBV29-1 and J is TRBJ1-2, with 10 nucleotides matching TRBD1. The germline CDR1 and CDR2 sequences are SQVTM and ANQGSEA. The CDR3 totals 16 residues. Trimming removed 7 bases from V and 8 bases from J; junction bases left unmatched: 19. The CDR3 DNA follows: TGCAGCGCCGGCCGCGGGGGACAGGGGAAATTGAACGGCTACACCTTC. Translation gives CSAGRGGQGKLNGYTF.

The chain links TRBV12-3 or TRBV12-4 to TRBJ2-7; 8 nucleotides agree with TRBD1. This CDR3 comprises 13 residues. V lost 4 bases, J lost 6 bases, and 5 bases stayed unmatched. The CDR3 nucleotides read TGTGCCAGCAGTTCGTCTGACAGGGGCGAGCAGTACGTC. This gives the protein CASSSSDRGEQYV.

CDR3 sequence: CASRSTDTQYF. Here the CDR3 DNA reads TGTGCCAGCAGGAGCACAGATACGCAGTATTTT. This chain joins TRBV3-1 and TRBJ2-3; no clear D. CDR1 and CDR2 (germline): LGHDT, YNNKEL (reference sequence). Trimming stripped 6 bases from V and 0 bases from J, with 1 base between. The CDR3 is 11 residues long.

CDR3 in DNA: TGCAGCGTTTATCACAGCTATGGCTACACCTTC. Its translation is CSVYHSYGYTF. The chain couples TRBV29-1 to TRBJ1-2; D gene unclear. Trimming pared 5 bases from V and 4 bases from J, leaving 8 bases between. The germline V gene has CDR1 SQVTM and CDR2 ANQGSEA. The CDR3 extends over 11 amino acids.

This clonotype was recorded only once. This rearrangement joins TRBV30 to TRBJ2-1, with D perhaps TRBD1 or TRBD2 (5 bases each). Germline CDR1 GTSNPN, CDR2 SVGIG (reference sequence). With 8 bases removed from V and 1 base from J, the gap between germline ends came to 24 bases. The CDR3 is 17 residues long. The CDR3 DNA sequence: TGTGCCCTTGACGGGGCTCTCGGGACGCGGTCCTACAATGAGCAGTTCTTC. Translated, it gives CALDGALGTRSYNEQFF. The whole variable domain, filled in from reference TRBV30 and TRBJ2-1, reads SQTIHQWPATLVQPVGSPLSLECTVEGTSNPNLYWYRQAAGRGLQLLFYSVGIGQISSEVPQNLSASRPQDRQFILSSKKLLLSDSGFYLCALDGALGTRSYNEQFFGPGTRLTVL.

V usage is TRBV4-3 and J usage is TRBJ2-5, with a possible D match to TRBD2 (7 bases). This CDR3 comprises 16 residues. Germline V lookup: CDR1 LGHNA, CDR2 YSLEER. Trimming left V 1 base short and J 4 bases short, with 16 bases between. The CDR3 loop is CASSQVVGGGGETQYF. The CDR3 DNA reads as TGCGCCAGCAGCCAAGTGGTTGGGGGCGGGGGAGAGACCCAGTACTTC.

The chain has TRBV20-1 and TRBJ2-1; 9 nucleotides agree with TRBD2. This CDR3 has 15 amino acids. J lost 2 bases, V lost 5 bases, and 7 bases had no gene match. Germline lookup yields CDR1 DFQATT and CDR2 SNEGSKA (reference sequence). This CDR3 is CSAPPSGTTYNEQFF. CDR3 sequence (DNA): TGCAGTGCTCCCCCTAGCGGGACTACCTACAATGAGCAGTTCTTC.